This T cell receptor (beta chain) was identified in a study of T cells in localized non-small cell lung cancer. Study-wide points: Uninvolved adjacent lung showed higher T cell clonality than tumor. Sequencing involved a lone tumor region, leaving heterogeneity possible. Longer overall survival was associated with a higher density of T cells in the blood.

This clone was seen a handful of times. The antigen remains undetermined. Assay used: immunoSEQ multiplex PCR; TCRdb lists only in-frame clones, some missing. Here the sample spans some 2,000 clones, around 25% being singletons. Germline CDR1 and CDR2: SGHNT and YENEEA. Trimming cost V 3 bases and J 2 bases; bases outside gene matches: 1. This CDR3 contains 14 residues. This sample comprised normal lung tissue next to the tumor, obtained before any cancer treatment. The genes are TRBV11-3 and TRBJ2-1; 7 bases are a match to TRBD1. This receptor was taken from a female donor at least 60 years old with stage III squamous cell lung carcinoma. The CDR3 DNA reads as TGTGCCAGCAGCTTCGGGACAGCCTACAATGAGCAGTTCTTC. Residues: CASSFGTAYNEQFF.